The 4 T cell receptor beta chains presented below share a single source sample, sequenced in a study of cytomegalovirus exposure and HLA in healthy donors. Sequencing was performed with immunoSEQ multiplex PCR; in TCRdb, only in-frame clones are kept and a portion is missing. The sample includes over 100,000 clones, around nine tenths of them seen just once. The source material was PBMCs. The receptors derive from a woman younger than 35 in good health and CMV-seronegative.

The chain uses TRBV25-1 and TRBJ2-1; 7 bases align to TRBD2. The germline gives CDR1 MGHDK, CDR2 SYGVNS. The V gene end was trimmed by 3 bases and the J gene end by 4 bases; junction bases not matched to a gene: 9. This CDR3 has 16 residues. The CDR3, as DNA: TGTGCCAGCAGTGAGGCGGGAGCAGGGAGGTACAATGAGCAGTTCTTC. Translating it yields CASSEAGAGRYNEQFF. Full variable domain (missing parts from reference TRBV25-1 and TRBJ2-1): EADIYQTPRYLVIGTGKKITLECSQTMGHDKMYWYQQDPGMELHLIHYSYGVNSTEKGDLSSESTVSRIRTEHFPLTLESARPSHTSQYLCASSEAGAGRYNEQFFGPGTRLTVL.

The chain couples TRBV7-9 to TRBJ1-4; D not resolved. CDR1 is SEHNR, CDR2 FQNEAQ, per germline (reference sequence). The CDR3 totals 15 residues. Trimming shortened V by 7 bases and J by 0 bases, and 12 bases separated the two germline ends. The CDR3 bases are TGTGCCAGCATCCCGAACGGGGCAACTAATGAAAAACTGTTTTTT. Protein product: CASIPNGATNEKLFF.

The genes are TRBV27 and TRBJ2-7; 9 nucleotides match TRBD1. Germline V CDR1 and CDR2: MNHEY, SMNVEV (reference sequence). V shed 4 bases and J 5 bases; nucleotides not matched to a gene: 6. This CDR3 comprises 14 residues. This CDR3 is CASSSNRGPDEQYF. For the CDR3, the DNA is TGTGCCAGCAGTTCCAACAGGGGGCCCGACGAGCAGTACTTC.

The chain carries TRBV18 and TRBJ1-1; D possibly corresponds to TRBD1 (6 bases). V lost 6 bases to trimming and J lost 4 bases, with 12 bases between them. Germline CDR1 is KGHSH and CDR2 is LQKENI. This CDR3 spans 13 amino acids. The CDR3 protein is CASSPGETTEAFF. The CDR3 DNA sequence: TGTGCCAGCTCGCCAGGGGAGACCACTGAAGCTTTCTTT. Combining the CDR3 with reference TRBV18 and TRBJ1-1 gives the whole variable domain NAGVMQNPRHLVRRRGQEARLRCSPMKGHSHVYWYRQLPEEGLKFMVYLQKENIIDESGMPKERFSAEFPKEGPSILRIQQVVRGDSAAYFCASSPGETTEAFFGQGTRLTVV.